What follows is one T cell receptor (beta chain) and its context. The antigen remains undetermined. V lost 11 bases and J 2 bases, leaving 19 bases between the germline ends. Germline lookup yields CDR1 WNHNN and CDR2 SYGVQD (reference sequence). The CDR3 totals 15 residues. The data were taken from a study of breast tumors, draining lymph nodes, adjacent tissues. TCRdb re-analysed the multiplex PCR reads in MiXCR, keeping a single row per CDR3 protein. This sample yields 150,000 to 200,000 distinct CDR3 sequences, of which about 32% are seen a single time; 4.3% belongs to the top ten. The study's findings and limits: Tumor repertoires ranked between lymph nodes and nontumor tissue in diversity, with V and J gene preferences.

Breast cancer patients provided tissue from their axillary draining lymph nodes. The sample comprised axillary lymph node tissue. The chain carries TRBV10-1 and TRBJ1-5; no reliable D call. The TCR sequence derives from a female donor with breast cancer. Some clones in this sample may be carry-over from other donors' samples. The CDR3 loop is CARLEGKRCNQPQHF. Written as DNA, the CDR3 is TGCGCCCGCCTTGAAGGGAAGAGATGCAATCAGCCCCAGCATTTT.